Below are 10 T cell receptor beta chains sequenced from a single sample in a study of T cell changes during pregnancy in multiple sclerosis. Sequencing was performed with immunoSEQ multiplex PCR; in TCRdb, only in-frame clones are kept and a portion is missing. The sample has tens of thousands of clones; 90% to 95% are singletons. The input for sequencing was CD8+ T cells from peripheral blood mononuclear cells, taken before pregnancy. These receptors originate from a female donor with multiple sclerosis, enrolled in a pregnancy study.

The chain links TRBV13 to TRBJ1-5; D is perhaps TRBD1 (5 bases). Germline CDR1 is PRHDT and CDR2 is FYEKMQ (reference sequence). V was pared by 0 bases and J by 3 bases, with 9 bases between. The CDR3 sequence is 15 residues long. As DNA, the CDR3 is TGTGCCAGCAGCTTAGGGCAGGGTGACAATCAGCCCCAGCATTTT. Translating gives CASSLGQGDNQPQHF.

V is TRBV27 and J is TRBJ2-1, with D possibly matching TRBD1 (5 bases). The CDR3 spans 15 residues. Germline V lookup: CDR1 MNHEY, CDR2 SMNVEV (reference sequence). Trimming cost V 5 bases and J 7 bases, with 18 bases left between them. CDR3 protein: CASSLIRGFGNEQFF. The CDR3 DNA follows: TGTGCCAGCAGTCTTATAAGGGGTTTTGGGAATGAGCAGTTCTTC.

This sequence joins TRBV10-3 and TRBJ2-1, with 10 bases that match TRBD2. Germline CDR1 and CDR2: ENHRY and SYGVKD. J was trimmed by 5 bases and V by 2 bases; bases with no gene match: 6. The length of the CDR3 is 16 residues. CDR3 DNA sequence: TGTGCCATCAGTGAGCTCGAGCGGGAGGGCCACAATGAGCAGTTCTTC. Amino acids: CAISELEREGHNEQFF.

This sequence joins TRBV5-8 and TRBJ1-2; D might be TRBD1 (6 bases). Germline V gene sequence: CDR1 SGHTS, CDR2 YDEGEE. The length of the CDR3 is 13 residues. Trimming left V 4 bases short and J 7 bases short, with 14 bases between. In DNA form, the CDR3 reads TGTGCCAGCAGCCCCAGGGGCGAGTTTGGCTACACCTTC. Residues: CASSPRGEFGYTF.

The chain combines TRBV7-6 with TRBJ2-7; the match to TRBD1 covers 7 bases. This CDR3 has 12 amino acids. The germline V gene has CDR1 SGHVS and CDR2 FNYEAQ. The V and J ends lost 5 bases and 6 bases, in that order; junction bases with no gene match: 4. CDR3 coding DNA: TGTGCCAGCAGCCCCACAGGGGTCGAGCAGTACTTC. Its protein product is CASSPTGVEQYF. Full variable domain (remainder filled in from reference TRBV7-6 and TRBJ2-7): GAGVSQSPRYKVTKRGQDVALRCDPISGHVSLYWYRQALGQGPEFLTYFNYEAQQDKSGLPNDRFSAERPEGSISTLTIQRTEQRDSAMYRCASSPTGVEQYFGPGTRLTVT.

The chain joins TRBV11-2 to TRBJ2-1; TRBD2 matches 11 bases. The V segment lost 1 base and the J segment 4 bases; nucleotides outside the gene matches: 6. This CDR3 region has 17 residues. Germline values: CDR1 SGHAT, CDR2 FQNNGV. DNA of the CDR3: TGTGCCAGCAGCTTAGGACTAGCGGGGAACATGTACAATGAGCAGTTCTTC. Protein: CASSLGLAGNMYNEQFF.

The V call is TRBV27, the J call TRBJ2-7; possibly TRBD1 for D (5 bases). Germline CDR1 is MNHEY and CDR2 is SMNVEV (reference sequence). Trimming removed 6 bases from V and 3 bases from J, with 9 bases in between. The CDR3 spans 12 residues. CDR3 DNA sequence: TGTGCCAGCAGGGGGCGGTTCTACGAGCAGTACTTC. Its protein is CASRGRFYEQYF.

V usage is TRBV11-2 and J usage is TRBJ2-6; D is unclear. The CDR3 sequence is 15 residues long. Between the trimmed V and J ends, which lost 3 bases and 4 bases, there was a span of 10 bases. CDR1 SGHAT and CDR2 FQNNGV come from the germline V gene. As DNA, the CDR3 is TGTGCCAGCAGCTTTATACTACCCGGGGCCAACGTCCTGACTTTC. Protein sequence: CASSFILPGANVLTF.

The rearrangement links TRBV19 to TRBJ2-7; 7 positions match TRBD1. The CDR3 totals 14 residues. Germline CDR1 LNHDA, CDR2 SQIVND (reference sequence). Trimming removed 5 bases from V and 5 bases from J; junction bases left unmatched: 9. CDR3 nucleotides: TGTGCCAGTAGTTTAACAGGGGAGCAGCACGAGCAGTACTTC. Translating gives CASSLTGEQHEQYF. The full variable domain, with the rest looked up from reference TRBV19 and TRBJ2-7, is DGGITQSPKYLFRKEGQNVTLSCEQNLNHDAMYWYRQDPGQGLRLIYYSQIVNDFQKGDIAEGYSVSREKKESFPLTVTSAQKNPTAFYLCASSLTGEQHEQYFGPGTRLTVT.

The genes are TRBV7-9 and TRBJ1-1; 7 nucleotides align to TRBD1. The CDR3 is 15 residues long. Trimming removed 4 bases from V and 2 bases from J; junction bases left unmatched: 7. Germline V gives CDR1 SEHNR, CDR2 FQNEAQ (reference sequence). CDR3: CASSSGQITNTEAFF. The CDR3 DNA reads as TGTGCCAGCAGCTCGGGACAGATCACTAACACTGAAGCTTTCTTT.